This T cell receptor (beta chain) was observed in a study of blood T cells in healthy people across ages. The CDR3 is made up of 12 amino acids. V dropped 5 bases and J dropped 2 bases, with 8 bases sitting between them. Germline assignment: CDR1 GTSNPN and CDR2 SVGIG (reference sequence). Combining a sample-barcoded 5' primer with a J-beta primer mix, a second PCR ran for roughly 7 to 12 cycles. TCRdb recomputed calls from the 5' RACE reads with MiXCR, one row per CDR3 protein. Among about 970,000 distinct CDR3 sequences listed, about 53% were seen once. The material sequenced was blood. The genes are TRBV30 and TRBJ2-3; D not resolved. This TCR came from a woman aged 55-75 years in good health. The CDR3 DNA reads TGTGCCTGGGGGCTTCTCACAGATACGCAGTATTTT. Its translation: CAWGLLTDTQYF.